The entry below describes one T cell receptor (beta chain). Using immunoSEQ multiplex PCR, the repertoire was profiled, and TCRdb retains in-frame clones only, with some absent. The data contain 90,000 to 110,000 clones, 83% of them singletons. The CDR3 totals 15 residues. Germline V lookup: CDR1 SGHTA, CDR2 FQGNSA. V was clipped by 2 bases and J by 5 bases, with 13 bases between them. The data were taken from a study of control samples from healthy donors and cancer patients. The rearrangement links TRBV7-2 to TRBJ1-5, with unresolved D. The receptor comes from a woman aged 45 to 65 in good health. Sequencing was done on a sample of blood. This CDR3 is CASSLSAGMDQPQHF. The DNA of the CDR3 is TGTGCCAGCAGCTTATCAGCCGGGATGGATCAGCCCCAGCATTTT.